Listed below are T cell receptor beta chains from one sample, sequenced in a study of blood T cells in healthy people across ages. TCRdb independently ran MiXCR on the 5' RACE reads; one entry per CDR3 protein. The sample has 650,000 to 900,000 distinct CDR3 sequences; approximately 67% are singletons. What was sequenced was blood. Receptor source: a man between 25 and 39 years old in good health. Each CDR3 is given without its conserved first and last residue. Each record gives: clone size, D gene, V gene, CDR3 protein. The D gene is left open where the match is weak. Size values are once, few and many counts, or a class for expanded clones, and some rows have none.

clone size: NA; D gene: TRBD1; V gene: TRBV7-2; CDR3 protein: ASSSRQGFDYEQY
clone size: NA; D gene: NA; V gene: TRBV20-1; CDR3 protein: SAGTGGHDTQY
clone size: NA; D gene: NA; V gene: TRBV3-1; CDR3 protein: ASRHGASETQY
clone size: once; D gene: TRBD2; V gene: TRBV7-2; CDR3 protein: ASSLAASGRDTQY
clone size: NA; D gene: TRBD2; V gene: TRBV29-1; CDR3 protein: SGVAGLAGEQF
clone size: NA; D gene: TRBD1; V gene: TRBV29-1; CDR3 protein: SLRRDREETQY
clone size: few; D gene: NA; V gene: TRBV10-3; CDR3 protein: AISESNLDTQY
clone size: NA; D gene: TRBD1; V gene: TRBV10-3; CDR3 protein: AISVERDSLNSPLH
clone size: NA; D gene: TRBD1; V gene: TRBV28; CDR3 protein: ASSFGDRGPQY
clone size: NA; D gene: TRBD1; V gene: TRBV5-5; CDR3 protein: ASSFSGQGGYGYT
clone size: NA; D gene: NA; V gene: TRBV4-3; CDR3 protein: ASSQDSPPAYGYT
clone size: NA; D gene: NA; V gene: TRBV4-2; CDR3 protein: ASSQEAGDRNQPQH
clone size: NA; D gene: NA; V gene: TRBV28; CDR3 protein: ASSPLLSSGANVLT
clone size: NA; D gene: TRBD1; V gene: TRBV29-1; CDR3 protein: SAGEGAGQPQH
clone size: NA; D gene: NA; V gene: TRBV28; CDR3 protein: ASSGALEGEQY
clone size: NA; D gene: NA; V gene: TRBV4-2; CDR3 protein: ASSQDRRQVDGYT
clone size: NA; D gene: NA; V gene: TRBV29-1; CDR3 protein: SVEEDSLTYNEQF
clone size: NA; D gene: NA; V gene: TRBV6-2/TRBV6-3; CDR3 protein: ASNQAASGEQF
clone size: NA; D gene: TRBD1; V gene: TRBV9; CDR3 protein: ASSAAPRTGSHEQF
clone size: NA; D gene: NA; V gene: TRBV28; CDR3 protein: ASRGGPGANVLT
clone size: NA; D gene: NA; V gene: TRBV12-3/TRBV12-4; CDR3 protein: ASTLLYILGHSQETQY
clone size: NA; D gene: NA; V gene: TRBV7-3; CDR3 protein: ASSPHLTSVYEQY
clone size: NA; D gene: NA; V gene: TRBV5-1; CDR3 protein: ASNRVGGLQETQY
clone size: NA; D gene: NA; V gene: TRBV12-3/TRBV12-4; CDR3 protein: ASSPGFEETQY
clone size: few; D gene: NA; V gene: TRBV15; CDR3 protein: ATSPTGNTEAF
clone size: NA; D gene: TRBD2; V gene: TRBV7-2; CDR3 protein: ASSATSGPPKEQF
clone size: NA; D gene: NA; V gene: TRBV7-2; CDR3 protein: ASSRSYGYT
clone size: NA; D gene: NA; V gene: TRBV10-3; CDR3 protein: AISESQTQY
clone size: NA; D gene: NA; V gene: TRBV7-8; CDR3 protein: ASSLGSRGRPEQY
clone size: NA; D gene: TRBD1; V gene: TRBV12-3/TRBV12-4; CDR3 protein: ASSWPPGTGGYEQY
clone size: NA; D gene: NA; V gene: TRBV7-3; CDR3 protein: ASSPLGVSSGANVLT
clone size: NA; D gene: NA; V gene: TRBV27; CDR3 protein: ASSYGSGNTIY
clone size: NA; D gene: TRBD2; V gene: TRBV4-2; CDR3 protein: ASSQARNSGKETQY
clone size: few; D gene: NA; V gene: TRBV7-2; CDR3 protein: ASSFPAGANVLT
clone size: NA; D gene: NA; V gene: TRBV9; CDR3 protein: ASSDTIWGYT
clone size: once; D gene: TRBD1; V gene: TRBV2; CDR3 protein: ASKLSFGQGGSGYT
clone size: NA; D gene: NA; V gene: TRBV4-3; CDR3 protein: ASSEIRRGLNTGELF
clone size: once; D gene: NA; V gene: TRBV4-2; CDR3 protein: ASSPGTTKTQY
clone size: NA; D gene: TRBD2; V gene: TRBV7-6; CDR3 protein: ASSFVSGGADEQY
clone size: few; D gene: NA; V gene: TRBV20-1; CDR3 protein: SARRGSFDTQY
clone size: NA; D gene: TRBD1; V gene: TRBV6-1; CDR3 protein: ASASRTGSPSVYEQY
clone size: NA; D gene: TRBD1; V gene: TRBV6-5; CDR3 protein: ASRGTGALLEKLF